This entry lists 10 T cell receptor beta chains sequenced from one sample in a study of blood T cell repertoires in COVID-19 (TCRdb year 2020). The receptor library was made with the immunoSEQ multiplex PCR assay. TCRdb limited this immuneACCESS table to in-frame rearrangements with V and J called. A share of clones is missing; checked studies link under half to unresolved V genes, and the rest is unexplained. Across this sample there are approximately 84,000 clones, with around 78% seen only once. Together, the top ten hold 10% to 12% of the sample. The material sequenced was peripheral blood. Every receptor here comes from a human donor in a cohort sampled during active COVID-19.

The chain recombines TRBV24-1 with TRBJ2-2; 7 positions agree with TRBD1. The V gene's germline CDR1 is KGHDR and CDR2 SFDVKD. CDR3 length: 15 residues. Trimming removed 9 bases from V and 1 base from J; junction bases left unmatched: 7. The CDR3 reads CATGRTGENTGELFF. CDR3 DNA sequence: TGTGCCACCGGAAGGACAGGCGAGAACACCGGGGAGCTGTTTTTT.

This sequence joins TRBV25-1 and TRBJ1-3, with D perhaps TRBD1 (6 bases). The CDR3 sequence is 17 residues long. V was cut by 4 bases and J by 0 bases, with 16 bases left in between. Germline loops: CDR1 MGHDK, CDR2 SYGVNS. In DNA, the CDR3 is TGTGCCAGCAGTGCCCATTATGACAGGCTCTCTGGAAACACCATATATTTT. This gives the protein CASSAHYDRLSGNTIYF.

The chain carries TRBV5-4 and TRBJ1-1; 11 bases are a match to TRBD1. The ends lost 6 bases at V and 6 bases at J; junction bases unmatched: 13. This CDR3 contains 16 residues. Germline assignment: CDR1 SGHNT and CDR2 YYREEE (reference sequence). This CDR3 is CASTSFPGTGGAEAFF. The CDR3 DNA follows: TGTGCCAGCACCAGCTTCCCCGGGACAGGGGGGGCTGAAGCTTTCTTT.

V and J are TRBV6-5 and TRBJ1-2; 7 nucleotides line up with TRBD1. The CDR3 has 13 amino acids. Germline V gene lookup returns CDR1 MNHEY and CDR2 SVGAGI. Trimming removed 5 bases from V and 2 bases from J; junction bases left unmatched: 2. CDR3 residues: CASSRDSNYGYTF. DNA of the CDR3: TGTGCCAGCAGTCGGGACAGCAACTATGGCTACACCTTC.

The J gene is TRBJ2-5, the V gene TRBV4-2; possible D gene TRBD1, 6 bases. Germline V lookup: CDR1 LGHNA, CDR2 YNFKEQ. V was shortened by 1 base and J by 4 bases, with 16 bases between the two germline ends. CDR3 length equals 16 residues. Written as DNA, the CDR3 is TGTGCCAGCAGCCAAGGCCGGTCAGGGGTCGCAGAGACCCAGTACTTC. It encodes CASSQGRSGVAETQYF.

The chain combines TRBV2 with TRBJ2-7; 9 bases are a match to TRBD1. Germline loops: CDR1 SNHLY, CDR2 FYNNEI. The CDR3 consists of 15 residues. The V segment lost 8 bases and the J segment 4 bases; nucleotides outside the gene matches: 12. The CDR3 loop reads CASSRGQGEWYEQYF. The DNA for the CDR3 is TGTGCCAGCTCTAGGGGACAGGGAGAGTGGTACGAGCAGTACTTC.

The gene calls are TRBV7-9 and TRBJ1-1, with D possibly being TRBD1 (6 bases). The germline V gene encodes CDR1 SEHNR and CDR2 FQNEAQ (reference sequence). The CDR3 covers 12 residues. V lost 2 bases, J lost 11 bases, and 12 bases lay in between. The CDR3 region is CASSLTGFGAFF. CDR3 DNA sequence: TGTGCCAGCAGCTTAACAGGGTTCGGGGCTTTCTTT. The whole variable domain, remainder taken from reference TRBV7-9 and TRBJ1-1, is DTGVSQNPRHKITKRGQNVTFRCDPISEHNRLYWYRQTLGQGPEFLTYFQNEAQLEKSRLLSDRFSAERPKGSFSTLEIQRTEQGDSAMYLCASSLTGFGAFFGQGTRLTVV.

CDR3 in amino acids: CASSEKVTGLTNYGYTF. The CDR3 DNA reads as TGTGCCAGCAGTGAAAAGGTGACAGGGCTGACTAACTATGGCTACACCTTC. The genes are TRBV6-1 and TRBJ1-2; 7 bases fit TRBD1. The junction had 9 bases not matched to a gene; V was cut back by 2 bases and J by 0 bases. Germline V gene data show CDR1 as MNHNS and CDR2 as SASEGT. This CDR3 has 17 amino acids.

The genes are TRBV5-1 and TRBJ2-5; 9 nucleotides match TRBD1. V dropped 5 bases and J dropped 4; count of bases not matched to a gene: 6. Germline-derived CDR1 and CDR2 are SGHRS and YFSETQ. The CDR3 totals 14 residues. DNA for the CDR3: TGCGCCAGCAGTCCGGACAGGGGTGGAGAGACCCAGTACTTC. Residues: CASSPDRGGETQYF.

The chain joins TRBV2 to TRBJ2-3, with a weak D call TRBD2 (6 bases). Germline V CDR1 and CDR2: SNHLY, FYNNEI. This CDR3 spans 16 amino acids. The germline V and J ends were trimmed by 4 bases and 0 bases, with 14 bases remaining between them. The chain's CDR3 is CASSVGGGTSTDTQYF. The CDR3 DNA reads as TGTGCCAGCAGTGTCGGTGGGGGGACTAGCACAGATACGCAGTATTTT. The complete variable domain, with remaining parts taken from reference TRBV2 and TRBJ2-3, reads EPEVTQTPSHQVTQMGQEVILRCVPISNHLYFYWYRQILGQKVEFLVSFYNNEISEKSEIFDDQFSVERPDGSNFTLKIRSTKLEDSAMYFCASSVGGGTSTDTQYFGPGTRLTVL.